The clone carrying this T cell receptor (beta chain) was observed a handful of times. The antigen remains unidentified. cDNA reverse transcribed from extracted RNA served as the sequencing template. TCRdb's table, derived via immunoSEQ multiplex PCR, lists solely in-frame clones and lacks some. The sample contains 180,000 or so clones, 45% to 60% of which appear only once. The treatment denotes: oral pan-JAK inhibitor, 5-10 mg twice daily. These data come from a study of CD8+ T cells in alopecia areata. Overall study context: Patients in the treated group were given tofacitinib by mouth, 5 to 10 mg twice a day. The study, taken as a whole, reports: As there was one nonresponder, how baseline CD8+ expansion relates to response remains uncertain. Especially in alopecia totalis/universalis, lesional scalp showed greater clonality than normal scalp did.

Looked up from germline, CDR1 is GTSNPN and CDR2 is SVGIG (reference sequence). The CDR3 is 17 amino acids. Trimming removed 1 base at V and 1 base at J, with 17 bases between. Sample: CD8+ T cells sorted from blood, taken at approximately week 51, from a patient treated with tofacitinib. The V gene is TRBV30, the J gene TRBJ1-5; D is perhaps TRBD1 (5 bases). The TCR originated in a human donor with alopecia areata. The CDR3 reads CAWSEWGREKSNQPQHF. CDR3 in DNA: TGTGCCTGGAGTGAATGGGGCAGGGAGAAGAGCAATCAGCCCCAGCATTTT.